This T cell receptor (beta chain) derives from a study of blood T cell repertoires in COVID-19. Across the study: Both acute and convalescent COVID-19 samples were obtained from the United States, Italy and Spain. The cDNA or gDNA used as material had been derived from T cells, B-cell-depleted T cells, or PBMCs.

V dropped 8 bases and J dropped 0; count of bases not matched to a gene: 4. Germline-derived CDR1 and CDR2 are SNHLY and FYNNEI. The CDR3 runs to 14 residues. Under the authors' procedure: Reference gene primer amplification gave estimated nucleated cell counts. Assay: immunoSEQ multiplex PCR; the TCRdb copy retains only in-frame clones and omits some. V, J and clone size were drawn from that table, and D and trimming were deduced from the DNA. The sample holds about 79,000 clones, approximately 90% seen once. This sequence joins TRBV2 and TRBJ2-3; 8 positions agree with TRBD1. The sequenced sample was peripheral blood. The sequence derives from a man aged 45-60 years with active COVID-19. CDR3 sequence (DNA): TGTGCCAGCGGCAGGACAGGGAGCACAGATACGCAGTATTTT. It yields the protein CASGRTGSTDTQYF.